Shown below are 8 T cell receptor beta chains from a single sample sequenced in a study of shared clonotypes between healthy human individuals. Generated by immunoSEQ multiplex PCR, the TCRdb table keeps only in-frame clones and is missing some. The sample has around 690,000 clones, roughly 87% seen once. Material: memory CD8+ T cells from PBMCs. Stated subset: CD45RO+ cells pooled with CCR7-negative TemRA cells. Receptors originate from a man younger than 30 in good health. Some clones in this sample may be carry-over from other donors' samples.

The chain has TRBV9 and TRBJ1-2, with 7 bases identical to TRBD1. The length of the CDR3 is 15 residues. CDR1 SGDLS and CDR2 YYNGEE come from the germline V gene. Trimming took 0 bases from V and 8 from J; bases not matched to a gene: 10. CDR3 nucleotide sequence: TGTGCCAGCAGCGTAGAAAGGGGGCGCTTGGAAGGCTACACCTTC. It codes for CASSVERGRLEGYTF.

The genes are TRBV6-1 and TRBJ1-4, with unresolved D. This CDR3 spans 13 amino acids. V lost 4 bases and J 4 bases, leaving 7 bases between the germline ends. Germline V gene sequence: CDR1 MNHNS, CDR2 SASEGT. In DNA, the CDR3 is TGTGCCAGCAGTGCCCGGTATAATGAAAAACTGTTTTTT. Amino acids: CASSARYNEKLFF.

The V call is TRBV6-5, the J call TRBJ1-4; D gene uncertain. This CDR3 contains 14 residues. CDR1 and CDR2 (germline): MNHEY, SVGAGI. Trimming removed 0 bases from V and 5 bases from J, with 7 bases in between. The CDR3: CASSYSFSNEKLFF. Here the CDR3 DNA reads TGTGCCAGCAGTTACTCCTTCTCCAATGAAAAACTGTTTTTT.

DNA for the CDR3: TGTGCCAGCAGCGCCCTACAGGGTCAAGAGCAGTACTTC. Translated, it gives CASSALQGQEQYF. V gene TRBV9 combines with J gene TRBJ2-7; TRBD1 is a possible D gene (6 bases). V dropped 3 bases and J dropped 7 bases, with 14 bases sitting between them. Germline CDR1 reads SGDLS; CDR2 reads YYNGEE. This CDR3 is 13 amino acids long.

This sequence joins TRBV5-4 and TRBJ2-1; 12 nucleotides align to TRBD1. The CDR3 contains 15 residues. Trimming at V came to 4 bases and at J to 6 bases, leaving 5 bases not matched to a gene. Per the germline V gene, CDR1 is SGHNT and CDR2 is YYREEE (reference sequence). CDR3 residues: CASSPGTGGFNEQFF. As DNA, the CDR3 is TGTGCCAGCAGCCCCGGGACAGGGGGCTTCAATGAGCAGTTCTTC.

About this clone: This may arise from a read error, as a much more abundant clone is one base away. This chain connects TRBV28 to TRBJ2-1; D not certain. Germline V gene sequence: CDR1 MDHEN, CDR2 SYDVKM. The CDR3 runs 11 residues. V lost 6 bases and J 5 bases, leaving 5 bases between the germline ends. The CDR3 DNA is TGTGCCAGCAGATACAACAATGAGCAGTTCTTC. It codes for CASRYNNEQFF. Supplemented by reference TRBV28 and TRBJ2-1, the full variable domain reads DVKVTQSSRYLVKRTGEKVFLECVQDMDHENMFWYRQDPGLGLRLIYFSYDVKMKEKGDIPEGYSVSREKKERFSLILESASTNQTSMYLCASRYNNEQFFGPGTRLTVL.

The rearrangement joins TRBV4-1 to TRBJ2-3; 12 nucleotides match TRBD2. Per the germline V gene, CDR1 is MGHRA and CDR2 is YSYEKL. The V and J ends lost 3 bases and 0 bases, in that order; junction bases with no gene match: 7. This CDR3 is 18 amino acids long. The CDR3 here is CASSHVAGTSGSTDTQYF. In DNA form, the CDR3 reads TGCGCCAGCAGCCACGTAGCTGGGACTAGCGGGAGCACAGATACGCAGTATTTT.

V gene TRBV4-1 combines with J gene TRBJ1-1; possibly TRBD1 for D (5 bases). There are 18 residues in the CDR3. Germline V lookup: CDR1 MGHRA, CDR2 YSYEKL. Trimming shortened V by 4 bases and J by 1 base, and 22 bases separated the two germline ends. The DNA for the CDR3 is TGCGCCAGCAGCCGATTCAACCCGCTGGGGGTGTCGAACACTGAAGCTTTCTTT. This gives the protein CASSRFNPLGVSNTEAFF.